The 26 T cell receptor beta chains listed next were all sequenced from one sample in a study of shared clonotypes between healthy human individuals (dated by TCRdb to the early 2020s). Library construction relied on the immunoSEQ multiplex PCR assay. As stored in TCRdb, this immuneACCESS dataset retains in-frame rearrangements with V and J assigned. A fraction of the clones does not appear; measured against another copy, unresolved V genes explain less than half of the discrepancy, and the remainder lacks a known reason. The sample data list 2 million or so clones, and roughly 94% of these were observed just once. The ten largest make up more than 0.1% of the sample. Sample: naive CD4+ T cells sorted from blood. What the cell subset or site label conveys for this sample: CD45RA+ positively selected. These TCRs come from a man between 18 and 29 years old in good health.

This clone appeared a few times. This chain connects TRBV19 to TRBJ1-2; D uncertain. The germline gives CDR1 LNHDA, CDR2 SQIVND (reference sequence). The CDR3 has 13 amino acids. Trimming removed 7 bases from V and 8 bases from J, with 17 bases in between. The CDR3 loop reads CASTSRAGRGYTF. The CDR3 coding sequence is TGTGCCAGTACCTCGAGGGCAGGACGGGGCTACACCTTC.

The rearrangement uses TRBV19 and TRBJ2-1; TRBD2 is a possible D gene (6 bases). The CDR3 consists of 15 residues. Germline CDR1 is LNHDA and CDR2 is SQIVND (reference sequence). V lost 7 bases to trimming and J lost 4 bases, with 17 bases between them. In DNA, the CDR3 is TGTGCCAGTAAGTCGGCGGGGCTACTATACAATGAGCAGTTCTTC. Its protein is CASKSAGLLYNEQFF.

The chain couples TRBV27 to TRBJ1-2; 10 bases map to TRBD1. The CDR3 consists of 14 residues. Germline assignment: CDR1 MNHEY and CDR2 SMNVEV (reference sequence). Trimming removed 5 bases from V and 4 bases from J; junction bases left unmatched: 4. The CDR3 here is CASSPRQGAYGYTF. The CDR3 DNA is TGTGCCAGCAGTCCCCGACAGGGGGCCTATGGCTACACCTTC.

The V call is TRBV5-1, the J call TRBJ2-2; D not certain. CDR1 is SGHRS and CDR2 is YFSETQ in the germline V gene. The V gene lost 0 bases and the J gene lost 3 bases, with 15 bases spanning the gap. This CDR3 is built from 17 residues. The CDR3: CASSLARFLTDTGELFF. The CDR3 DNA sequence: TGCGCCAGCAGCTTGGCTCGGTTTCTGACGGACACCGGGGAGCTGTTTTTT. Full variable domain (remainder filled in from reference TRBV5-1 and TRBJ2-2): KAGVTQTPRYLIKTRGQQVTLSCSPISGHRSVSWYQQTPGQGLQFLFEYFSETQRNKGNFPGRFSGRQFSNSRSEMNVSTLELGDSALYLCASSLARFLTDTGELFFGEGSRLTVL.

The V gene is TRBV27, the J gene TRBJ2-5; 7 bases are a match to TRBD2. Germline V CDR1 and CDR2: MNHEY, SMNVEV (reference sequence). There are 16 residues in the CDR3. V was pared by 6 bases and J by 5 bases, with 15 bases of the junction left unmatched. The chain's CDR3 is CASSQTGGIRRETQYF. The DNA for the CDR3 is TGTGCCAGCAGCCAAACGGGGGGAATTCGGCGGGAGACCCAGTACTTC.

The V call is TRBV6-6, the J call TRBJ1-5, with 8 bases matching TRBD1. The CDR3 loop spans 16 amino acids. The V and J ends lost 6 bases and 2 bases, in that order; junction bases with no gene match: 9. Germline values: CDR1 MNHNY, CDR2 SVGAGI (reference sequence). CDR3 DNA: TGTGCCAGCAGCTCGGACAGGGCCGGTGGCAATCAGCCCCAGCATTTT. Its protein product is CASSSDRAGGNQPQHF.

This rearrangement joins TRBV10-3 to TRBJ1-6; 10 nucleotides line up with TRBD1. Trimming at V came to 4 bases and at J to 10 bases, leaving 13 bases not matched to a gene. The CDR3 runs to 17 residues. Looked up from germline, CDR1 is ENHRY and CDR2 is SYGVKD. CDR3 bases: TGTGCCATCAGTGCTAGCCCCGGGACAGGGGTTCGCTCACCCCTCCACTTT. This gives the protein CAISASPGTGVRSPLHF.

This rearrangement joins TRBV2 to TRBJ1-5, with no clear D. Trimming took 2 bases from V and 5 from J, leaving 16 bases between them. The CDR3 is 16 residues long. Germline lookup yields CDR1 SNHLY and CDR2 FYNNEI. CDR3 in amino acids: CASSEQAGRSYQPQHF. The CDR3, as DNA: TGTGCCAGCAGTGAACAGGCAGGTCGGAGCTATCAGCCCCAGCATTTT. Full variable domain (remainder filled in from reference TRBV2 and TRBJ1-5): EPEVTQTPSHQVTQMGQEVILRCVPISNHLYFYWYRQILGQKVEFLVSFYNNEISEKSEIFDDQFSVERPDGSNFTLKIRSTKLEDSAMYFCASSEQAGRSYQPQHFGDGTRLSIL.

This sequence joins TRBV27 and TRBJ1-2; D gene uncertain. This CDR3 contains 15 residues. Trimming took off 6 bases at V and 3 bases at J, with 17 bases between the two ends. The germline V gene encodes CDR1 MNHEY and CDR2 SMNVEV (reference sequence). CDR3 nucleotide sequence: TGTGCCAGCAGCCCAGCACGTCGGGATTACTATGGCTACACCTTC. Protein product: CASSPARRDYYGYTF.

V gene TRBV29-1 combines with J gene TRBJ2-1; 12 bases match TRBD2. This CDR3 contains 16 residues. Trimming cost V 3 bases and J 4 bases; bases outside gene matches: 7. Germline V lookup: CDR1 SQVTM, CDR2 ANQGSEA. CDR3 coding DNA: TGCAGCGTTGAGGCCGCGCTAGCGGGGGGGTACAATGAGCAGTTCTTC. It is translated as CSVEAALAGGYNEQFF.

CDR3 loop: CASRSGGETQYF. The CDR3 coding sequence is TGTGCCAGCAGGTCGGGGGGAGAGACCCAGTACTTC. The rearrangement joins TRBV7-9 to TRBJ2-5; 7 bases match TRBD2. V was pared by 6 bases and J by 4 bases, with 2 bases of the junction left unmatched. The CDR3 spans 12 residues. Germline CDR1 SEHNR, CDR2 FQNEAQ (reference sequence).

This chain uses TRBV6-5 with TRBJ2-1, with 14 bases lining up with TRBD2. Germline V gene sequence: CDR1 MNHEY, CDR2 SVGAGI. The CDR3 is 16 residues long. V gave up 2 bases and J gave up 5 bases; unmatched junction bases: 2. The CDR3 loop is CASSYGGLAGDNEQFF. The CDR3 DNA reads TGTGCCAGCAGTTACGGGGGACTAGCGGGGGACAATGAGCAGTTCTTC.

CDR3 loop: CASSPQTGGATEAFF. The CDR3, as DNA: TGTGCCAGCAGCCCACAGACAGGGGGCGCGACCGAAGCTTTCTTT. This chain links TRBV7-9 with TRBJ1-1, with TRBD1 identical over 10 bases. The CDR3 has 15 amino acids. The V and J ends lost 5 bases and 8 bases, in that order; junction bases with no gene match: 11. CDR1 and CDR2 from the germline V gene are SEHNR and FQNEAQ (reference sequence).

This clone occurred many times. The V gene is TRBV11-2, the J gene TRBJ2-7; D gene ambiguous. Trimming left V 0 bases short and J 5 bases short, with 8 bases between. This CDR3 comprises 13 residues. Germline assignment: CDR1 SGHAT and CDR2 FQNNGV. The CDR3 reads CASSLDLLHEQYF. DNA of the CDR3: TGTGCCAGCAGCTTAGATCTACTTCACGAGCAGTACTTC. The full variable domain, in which reference TRBV11-2 and TRBJ2-7 provide the parts outside the CDR3, is EAGVAQSPRYKIIEKRQSVAFWCNPISGHATLYWYQQILGQGPKLLIQFQNNGVVDDSQLPKDRFSAERLKGVDSTLKIQPAKLEDSAVYLCASSLDLLHEQYFGPGTRLTVT.

The table lists this clone with a count of one. The chain has TRBV6-5 and TRBJ1-3; D is unclear. Per germline, CDR1 MNHEY and CDR2 SVGAGI. V lost 6 bases and J 4 bases, leaving 19 bases between the germline ends. The CDR3 contains 16 residues. The CDR3: CASRYDWGASGNTIYF. CDR3 nucleotide sequence: TGTGCCAGCAGATACGACTGGGGAGCTTCAGGAAACACCATATATTTT.

This chain connects TRBV7-8 to TRBJ1-5; D is perhaps TRBD1 (5 bases). The germline CDR1 and CDR2 sequences are SGHVS and FQNEAQ. V shed 0 bases and J shed 4 bases, with 10 bases lying between them. The CDR3 is 15 amino acids. The CDR3 is CASSLAGRENQPQHF. The CDR3 DNA reads TGTGCCAGCAGCTTAGCGGGCAGGGAGAATCAGCCCCAGCATTTT.

Notes on this clone: Other DNA sequences in the sample encode the same CDR3. The chain employs TRBV6-1 and TRBJ2-7, with D perhaps matching TRBD1 or TRBD2 (6 bases each). This CDR3 comprises 13 residues. Germline CDR1 reads MNHNS; CDR2 reads SASEGT. V dropped 3 bases and J dropped 2 bases, with 8 bases sitting between them. DNA of the CDR3: TGTGCCAGCAGTGACCGGGGGCCCTACGAGCAGTACTTC. It specifies CASSDRGPYEQYF.

About this clone itself: The same CDR3 is also encoded by other DNA sequences in this sample. The chain recombines TRBV18 with TRBJ2-1; TRBD2 aligns across 9 bases. The V and J ends lost 4 bases and 1 base, in that order; junction bases with no gene match: 5. The CDR3 runs to 16 residues. Per germline, CDR1 KGHSH and CDR2 LQKENI. CDR3 region: CASSLLAGGSYNEQFF. CDR3 in DNA: TGTGCCAGCTCACTTTTGGCGGGAGGGTCCTACAATGAGCAGTTCTTC.

This sequence joins TRBV7-2 and TRBJ2-3; a weak D match, TRBD2 (6 bases). Germline CDR1 reads SGHTA; CDR2 reads FQGNSA. CDR3 length: 16 residues. The ends were cut back, 6 bases at V and 0 bases at J, with 16 bases in the middle. The CDR3 loop reads CASRPGVGHSTDTQYF. The CDR3 region has the DNA TGTGCCAGCAGACCGGGGGTTGGACATAGCACAGATACGCAGTATTTT.

This clone was observed a single time. V usage is TRBV9 and J usage is TRBJ1-3; D not resolved. Germline V gene data show CDR1 as SGDLS and CDR2 as YYNGEE. V lost 3 bases and J lost 0, with 13 bases in between. The CDR3 has 16 amino acids. The CDR3 nucleotides are TGTGCCAGCAGCGGAATCCGGGATGTCTCTGGAAACACCATATATTTT. Its protein is CASSGIRDVSGNTIYF.

This clone occurred once. V gene TRBV9 combines with J gene TRBJ2-5; 12 bases agree with TRBD1. From germline, CDR1 is SGDLS and CDR2 YYNGEE. The CDR3 has 16 amino acids. Losses at the gene ends were 2 bases for V and 5 bases for J; bases not matched to a gene: 7. The CDR3 is CASSVSGTGGSETQYF. CDR3 DNA: TGTGCCAGCAGCGTGTCCGGGACAGGGGGCTCGGAGACCCAGTACTTC.

The gene calls are TRBV6-1 and TRBJ2-5; D gene ambiguous. The length of the CDR3 is 13 residues. Trimming took 2 bases from V and 0 from J, leaving 4 bases between them. Germline CDR1 reads MNHNS; CDR2 reads SASEGT. CDR3 protein: CASSELYQETQYF. In nucleotides, the CDR3 is TGTGCCAGCAGTGAACTGTACCAAGAGACCCAGTACTTC.

This sequence joins TRBV2 and TRBJ2-3; D not certain. Germline V lookup: CDR1 SNHLY, CDR2 FYNNEI. V shed 4 bases and J shed 5 bases, with 7 bases lying between them. The CDR3 contains 12 residues. The CDR3 DNA follows: TGTGCCAGCAGTGTAAGGCTAGATACGCAGTATTTT. Encoded protein: CASSVRLDTQYF. Full variable domain (remainder filled in from reference TRBV2 and TRBJ2-3): EPEVTQTPSHQVTQMGQEVILRCVPISNHLYFYWYRQILGQKVEFLVSFYNNEISEKSEIFDDQFSVERPDGSNFTLKIRSTKLEDSAMYFCASSVRLDTQYFGPGTRLTVL.

The chain recombines TRBV18 with TRBJ1-3; TRBD1 is a possible D gene (5 bases). Germline V gene lookup returns CDR1 KGHSH and CDR2 LQKENI. V gave up 3 bases and J gave up 0 bases, with 12 bases separating them. The CDR3 spans 16 residues. CDR3 loop: CASSPWDGYSGNTIYF. CDR3 DNA sequence: TGTGCCAGCTCACCGTGGGACGGATACTCTGGAAACACCATATATTTT.

The chain links TRBV9 to TRBJ2-5; D perhaps matches TRBD2 (5 bases). The CDR3 runs 13 residues. Germline V gives CDR1 SGDLS, CDR2 YYNGEE. Between the trimmed V and J ends, which lost 3 bases and 8 bases, there was a span of 14 bases. The CDR3 DNA is TGTGCCAGCAGCGATCTGGCGGCGGGTACCCAGTACTTC. Its protein is CASSDLAAGTQYF.

The chain carries TRBV27 and TRBJ2-3; TRBD1 matches at 10 bases. J was trimmed by 11 bases and V by 5 bases; bases with no gene match: 16. The germline V gene encodes CDR1 MNHEY and CDR2 SMNVEV (reference sequence). The CDR3 has 16 residues. The CDR3 nucleotides are TGTGCCAGCAGTCCAGCTGGCCGATCGGGACAGGGGAAGCAGTATTTT. It codes for CASSPAGRSGQGKQYF.